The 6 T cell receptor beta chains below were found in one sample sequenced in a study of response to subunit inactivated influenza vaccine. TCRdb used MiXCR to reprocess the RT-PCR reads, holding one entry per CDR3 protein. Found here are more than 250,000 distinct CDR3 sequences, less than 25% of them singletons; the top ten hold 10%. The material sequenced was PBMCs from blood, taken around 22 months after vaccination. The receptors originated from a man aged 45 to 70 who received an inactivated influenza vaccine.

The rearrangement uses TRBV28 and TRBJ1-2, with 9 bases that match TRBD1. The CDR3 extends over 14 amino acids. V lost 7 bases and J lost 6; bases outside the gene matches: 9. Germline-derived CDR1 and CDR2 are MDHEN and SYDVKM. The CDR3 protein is CASKGTGLGNGYTF. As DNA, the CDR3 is TGTGCCAGCAAGGGGACAGGGCTCGGGAATGGCTACACCTTC.

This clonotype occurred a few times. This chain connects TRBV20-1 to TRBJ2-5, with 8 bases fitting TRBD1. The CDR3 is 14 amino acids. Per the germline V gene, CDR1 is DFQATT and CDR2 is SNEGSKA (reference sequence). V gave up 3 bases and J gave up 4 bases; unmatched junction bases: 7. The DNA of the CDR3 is TGCAGTGCTAGTTTCAGGGGGCGTCGAGAGACCCAGTACTTC. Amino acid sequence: CSASFRGRRETQYF.

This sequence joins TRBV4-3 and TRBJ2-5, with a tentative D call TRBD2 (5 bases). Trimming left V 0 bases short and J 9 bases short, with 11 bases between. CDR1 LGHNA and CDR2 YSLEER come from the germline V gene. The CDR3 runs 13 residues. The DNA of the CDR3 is TGCGCCAGCAGCCAAGATCCTTTGGAGGCCCAGTACTTC. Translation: CASSQDPLEAQYF.

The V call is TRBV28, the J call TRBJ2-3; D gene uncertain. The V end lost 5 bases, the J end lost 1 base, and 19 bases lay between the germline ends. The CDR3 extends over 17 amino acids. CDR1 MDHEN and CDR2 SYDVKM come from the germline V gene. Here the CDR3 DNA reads TGTGCCAGCAGTCCCAATTGGTTGATATCTGGCACAGATACGCAGTATTTT. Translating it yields CASSPNWLISGTDTQYF.

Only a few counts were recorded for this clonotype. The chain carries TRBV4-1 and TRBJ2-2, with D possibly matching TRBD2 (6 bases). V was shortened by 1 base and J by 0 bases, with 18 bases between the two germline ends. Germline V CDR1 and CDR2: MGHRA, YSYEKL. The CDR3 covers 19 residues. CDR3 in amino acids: CASSQGLGGARANTGELFF. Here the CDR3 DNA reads TGCGCCAGCAGCCAAGGACTCGGCGGGGCGCGGGCGAACACCGGGGAGCTGTTTTTT.

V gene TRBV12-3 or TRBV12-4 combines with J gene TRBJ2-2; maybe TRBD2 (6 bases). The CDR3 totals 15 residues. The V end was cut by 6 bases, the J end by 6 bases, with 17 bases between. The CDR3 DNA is TGTGCCAGCAGGTCAAGAGTACGGAGGGCCGGGGAGCTGTTTTTT. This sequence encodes CASRSRVRRAGELFF.